This TCR beta chain was recorded in a study of T cells in Graves' hyperthyroidism and ophthalmopathy. General observations from the study: Most clonotypes that expanded in the thyroid above 0.001 also showed up in blood. The model's output predicted ophthalmopathy at a median of about 6.5 months prior to onset.

A word on this clonotype: Its antigen is not identified.

RNA transcripts served as the template for amplifying TCR beta CDR3 regions. HTBI primers drove first-round RT-PCR of the TCR CDR3. TCRdb re-called the multiplex PCR reads with MiXCR, one entry per CDR3 protein. The table lists 800,000 or so distinct CDR3 sequences, over 35% of them singletons. Diagnoses were made from clinical symptoms, serum measures (thyroxine and TRAb), thyroid ultrasound and orbital computed tomography. Sequences were obtained from blood. This clonotype originated in a man aged 18 to 29 with Graves' hyperthyroidism.

CDR3 amino acids: CASSFGGGLRTGELFF. The CDR3 DNA reads as TGTGCCAGCAGCTTTGGCGGGGGGCTAAGGACCGGGGAGCTGTTTTTT. This chain uses TRBV7-8 with TRBJ2-2, with 8 positions matching TRBD2. With V trimmed by 3 bases and J by 5 bases, 8 bases remained unmatched. Germline V CDR1 and CDR2: SGHVS, FQNEAQ. The CDR3 extends over 16 amino acids.